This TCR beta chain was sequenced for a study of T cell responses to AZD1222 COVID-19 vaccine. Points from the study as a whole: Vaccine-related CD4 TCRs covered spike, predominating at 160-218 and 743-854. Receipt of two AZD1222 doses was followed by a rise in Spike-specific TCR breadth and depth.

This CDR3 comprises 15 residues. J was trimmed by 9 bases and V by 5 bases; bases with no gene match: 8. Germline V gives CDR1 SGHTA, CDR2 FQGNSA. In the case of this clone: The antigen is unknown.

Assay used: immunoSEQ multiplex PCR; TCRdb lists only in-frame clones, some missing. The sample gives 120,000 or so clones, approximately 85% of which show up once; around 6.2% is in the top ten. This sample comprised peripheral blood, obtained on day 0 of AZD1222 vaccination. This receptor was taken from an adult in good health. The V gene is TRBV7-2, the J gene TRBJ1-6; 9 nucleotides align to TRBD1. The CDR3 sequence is CASSSTGGWSSPLHF. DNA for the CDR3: TGTGCCAGCAGCAGTACAGGGGGCTGGAGTTCACCCCTCCACTTT.